Below, 17 T cell receptor beta chains from the same sample are listed, as sequenced in a study of blood T cell repertoires in COVID-19. Using immunoSEQ multiplex PCR, the repertoire was profiled, and TCRdb retains in-frame clones only, with some absent. This sample has about 300,000 clones, with 70% to 90% found just once. The sequencing input was PBMCs or T cells enriched from blood (not recorded which). Every receptor here comes from a woman aged 25-40 years who had recovered from COVID-19.

The chain couples TRBV5-1 to TRBJ2-7; 11 bases map to TRBD2. The CDR3 contains 16 residues. The germline V gene has CDR1 SGHRS and CDR2 YFSETQ. V shed 2 bases and J 5 bases; nucleotides not matched to a gene: 9. This chain's CDR3 is CASSFIAGGARNEQYF. Written as DNA, the CDR3 is TGCGCCAGCAGCTTTATAGCGGGGGGGGCCCGGAACGAGCAGTACTTC. The entire variable domain, with the rest obtained from reference TRBV5-1 and TRBJ2-7, is as follows: KAGVTQTPRYLIKTRGQQVTLSCSPISGHRSVSWYQQTPGQGLQFLFEYFSETQRNKGNFPGRFSGRQFSNSRSEMNVSTLELGDSALYLCASSFIAGGARNEQYFGPGTRLTVT.

This rearrangement joins TRBV19 to TRBJ1-1, with a possible D match to TRBD1 (5 bases). CDR1 is LNHDA and CDR2 is SQIVND in the germline V gene (reference sequence). Between the trimmed V and J ends, which lost 10 bases and 5 bases, there was a span of 20 bases. The CDR3 has 14 residues. The CDR3 bases are TGTGCCACCGCCCGAATTCCACGGGGGACTGAAGCTTTCTTT. Translating it yields CATARIPRGTEAFF.

The chain is built from TRBV9 and TRBJ2-5; TRBD1 aligns across 7 bases. After removal of 0 bases from V and 5 bases from J, the junction contained 4 bases not matched to a gene. The CDR3 length is 14 residues. Per germline, CDR1 SGDLS and CDR2 YYNGEE. CDR3 nucleotides: TGTGCCAGCAGCGTAGGAGGGGGCGGGGAGACCCAGTACTTC. It encodes CASSVGGGGETQYF.

J is TRBJ1-4 and V is TRBV7-2, with D unresolved. The CDR3 spans 15 residues. Looked up from germline, CDR1 is SGHTA and CDR2 is FQGNSA. V was trimmed by 1 base and J by 8 bases, leaving 14 bases between them. CDR3 DNA: TGTGCCAGCAGCTTAGATCCGAATCCTACCGAAAAACTGTTTTTT. It is translated as CASSLDPNPTEKLFF.

The rearrangement joins TRBV20-1 to TRBJ1-5; D might be TRBD1 (5 bases). Trimming shortened V by 3 bases and J by 7 bases, and 16 bases separated the two germline ends. There are 14 residues in the CDR3. From germline, CDR1 is DFQATT and CDR2 SNEGSKA (reference sequence). This CDR3 reads CSASQWGSPQPQHF. Here the CDR3 DNA reads TGCAGTGCTAGTCAATGGGGCAGTCCGCAGCCCCAGCATTTT.

The rearrangement links TRBV27 to TRBJ2-5, with 10 bases matching TRBD2. The germline gives CDR1 MNHEY, CDR2 SMNVEV (reference sequence). The V gene end was trimmed by 2 bases and the J gene end by 2 bases; junction bases not matched to a gene: 5. The CDR3 loop spans 16 amino acids. The chain's CDR3 is CASSLGIAGGQETQYF. Here the CDR3 DNA reads TGTGCCAGCAGTTTAGGAATAGCGGGGGGTCAAGAGACCCAGTACTTC.

The chain couples TRBV6-6 to TRBJ1-5; possibly TRBD1 for D (5 bases). The CDR3 is 15 amino acids. Per germline, CDR1 MNHNY and CDR2 SVGAGI (reference sequence). Trimming pared 2 bases from V and 6 bases from J, leaving 14 bases between. CDR3 amino acids: CASSYAQGLFQPQHF. Written as DNA, the CDR3 is TGTGCCAGCAGTTACGCCCAGGGTTTGTTTCAGCCCCAGCATTTT.

The V call is TRBV15, the J call TRBJ2-7; D may be TRBD1 (5 bases). The CDR3 contains 14 residues. V lost 3 bases and J 12 bases, leaving 21 bases between the germline ends. Per the germline V gene, CDR1 is LNHNV and CDR2 is YYDKDF (reference sequence). CDR3 sequence: CATSRPGDSVSLYF. The CDR3 coding sequence is TGTGCCACCAGCAGGCCCGGAGACAGCGTCTCCCTGTACTTC.

The V and J genes are TRBV7-9 and TRBJ2-7; D not resolved. This CDR3 has 13 residues. Per the germline V gene, CDR1 is SEHNR and CDR2 is FQNEAQ (reference sequence). V lost 0 bases, J lost 0 bases, and 3 bases lay in between. CDR3 in DNA: TGTGCCAGCAGCTTAGCCAGCTCCTACGAGCAGTACTTC. Its translation: CASSLASSYEQYF.

The genes are TRBV29-1 and TRBJ1-1; 7 bases map to TRBD1. Germline V gene data show CDR1 as SQVTM and CDR2 as ANQGSEA. This CDR3 has 17 residues. The trim removed 5 bases at V and 1 base at J, leaving 16 bases unmatched. DNA for the CDR3: TGCAGCGTTCTTGACAGGGAGATATTTCATTCGAACACTGAAGCTTTCTTT. Protein product: CSVLDREIFHSNTEAFF.

This clone was seen once. The chain uses TRBV30 and TRBJ1-1, with TRBD1 identical over 8 bases. The germline gives CDR1 GTSNPN, CDR2 SVGIG (reference sequence). The ends lost 3 bases at V and 4 bases at J; junction bases unmatched: 13. This CDR3 contains 16 residues. The CDR3 reads CAWRIPTGTGATEAFF. CDR3 DNA: TGTGCCTGGAGGATTCCAACCGGGACAGGCGCCACTGAAGCTTTCTTT. Based on the CDR3 plus reference TRBV30 and TRBJ1-1, the full variable domain is SQTIHQWPATLVQPVGSPLSLECTVEGTSNPNLYWYRQAAGRGLQLLFYSVGIGQISSEVPQNLSASRPQDRQFILSSKKLLLSDSGFYLCAWRIPTGTGATEAFFGQGTRLTVV.

This chain joins TRBV7-9 and TRBJ1-2; weak D call: TRBD1 (5 bases). V was shortened by 6 bases and J by 2 bases, with 10 bases between the two germline ends. Germline V lookup: CDR1 SEHNR, CDR2 FQNEAQ (reference sequence). There are 13 residues in the CDR3. The CDR3 bases are TGTGCCAGCAGGCCGGGGGGGAACTATGGCTACACCTTC. Encoded protein: CASRPGGNYGYTF. Complete variable domain (other parts from reference TRBV7-9 and TRBJ1-2): DTGVSQNPRHKITKRGQNVTFRCDPISEHNRLYWYRQTLGQGPEFLTYFQNEAQLEKSRLLSDRFSAERPKGSFSTLEIQRTEQGDSAMYLCASRPGGNYGYTFGSGTRLTVV.

This chain's CDR3 is CASSAWGPEAFF. In nucleotides, the CDR3 is TGTGCCAGCAGCGCCTGGGGGCCTGAAGCTTTCTTT. The chain uses TRBV7-9 and TRBJ1-1; a weak D match, TRBD1 (6 bases). CDR1 and CDR2 from the germline V gene are SEHNR and FQNEAQ (reference sequence). The CDR3 runs 12 residues. With 5 bases removed from V and 6 bases from J, the gap between germline ends came to 10 bases.

This clone was seen once. V and J are TRBV10-3 and TRBJ1-2, with D maybe TRBD1 (5 bases). Trimming stripped 3 bases from V and 4 bases from J, with 18 bases between. Germline loops: CDR1 ENHRY, CDR2 SYGVKD. CDR3 length equals 16 residues. The CDR3 is CAISETYSVQGYGYTF. CDR3 bases: TGTGCCATCAGTGAAACTTATTCCGTGCAGGGCTATGGCTACACCTTC.

The chain links TRBV3-1 (or the pseudogene TRBV3-2) to TRBJ1-1; no definite D call. Trimming removed 2 bases from V and 10 bases from J, with 11 bases in between. This CDR3 spans 12 amino acids. CDR1 is LGHDT and CDR2 is YNNKEL in the germline V gene (reference sequence). In nucleotides, the CDR3 is TGTGCCAGCAGCCAATCTTTGGAGTCAGCTTTCTTT. This encodes CASSQSLESAFF.

The genes are TRBV30 and TRBJ1-2; 8 bases match TRBD1. From germline, CDR1 is GTSNPN and CDR2 SVGIG (reference sequence). J lost 1 base, V lost 2 bases, and 12 bases had no gene match. The CDR3 spans 17 residues. CDR3 coding DNA: TGTGCCTGGAGTCCACGTCCGGACAGGGTGATTAACTATGGCTACACCTTC. The encoded protein is CAWSPRPDRVINYGYTF. Using reference TRBV30 and TRBJ1-2 for the parts outside the CDR3, the full variable domain is SQTIHQWPATLVQPVGSPLSLECTVEGTSNPNLYWYRQAAGRGLQLLFYSVGIGQISSEVPQNLSASRPQDRQFILSSKKLLLSDSGFYLCAWSPRPDRVINYGYTFGSGTRLTVV.

J is TRBJ1-2 and V is TRBV19; D is possibly TRBD1 (6 bases). Germline V CDR1 and CDR2: LNHDA, SQIVND (reference sequence). V gave up 5 bases and J gave up 4 bases, with 17 bases separating them. This CDR3 is built from 15 residues. The CDR3 sequence is CASSEGWGRSYGYTF. In DNA, the CDR3 is TGTGCCAGTAGTGAAGGATGGGGGCGCAGCTATGGCTACACCTTC.